This is a list of T cell receptor beta chains from one sample in a study of blood T cell repertoires in COVID-19. Libraries were prepared by immunoSEQ multiplex PCR; TCRdb keeps only in-frame clonotypes and omits some of them. Seen here are about 40,000 clones, more than 80% observed once, and the top ten hold around 42%. Sequenced material: peripheral blood. The receptors here all came from a human donor in a cohort sampled during active or convalescent COVID-19. The donor label of this sample is uncertain. CDR3s include the opening cysteine and the closing phenylalanine or tryptophan. Fields, in order: clone size, J gene, D gene, CDR3 length, V gene, CDR3 DNA, CDR3 protein. The D gene is left open where the match is weak. Some rows mark clone size as missing; the rest say once, few, many or name a class of expanded clone.

clone_size: once; j_call: TRBJ2-1; d_call: -; cdr3_length: 14; v_call: TRBV7-2; cdr3_nt: TGTGCCAGCAGCACCTTAGGGGCAGGCGGTGAGCAGTTCTTC; cdr3_aa: CASSTLGAGGEQFF
clone_size: -; j_call: TRBJ2-3; d_call: TRBD2; cdr3_length: 17; v_call: TRBV20-1; cdr3_nt: TGCAGTGCTAGTCCGGCGGGACTAGCGTCTAGCACAGATACGCAGTATTTT; cdr3_aa: CSASPAGLASSTDTQYF
clone_size: -; j_call: TRBJ1-2; d_call: -; cdr3_length: 13; v_call: TRBV7-9; cdr3_nt: TGTGCCAGCAGCGTAGGACAGAACTATGGCTACACCTTC; cdr3_aa: CASSVGQNYGYTF
clone_size: -; j_call: TRBJ1-3; d_call: -; cdr3_length: 15; v_call: TRBV4-2; cdr3_nt: TGTGCCAGCAGCCAAGGAAGAGACTCTGGAAACACCATATATTTT; cdr3_aa: CASSQGRDSGNTIYF
clone_size: -; j_call: TRBJ2-7; d_call: TRBD2; cdr3_length: 13; v_call: TRBV29-1; cdr3_nt: TGCAGCGTTTCATTAGCGGGAGTTGGCGAGCAGTACTTC; cdr3_aa: CSVSLAGVGEQYF
clone_size: -; j_call: TRBJ2-1; d_call: TRBD2; cdr3_length: 16; v_call: TRBV6-4; cdr3_nt: TGTGCCAGCAGTGCTGGACTAGCGGGATCCTACAATGAGCAGTTCTTC; cdr3_aa: CASSAGLAGSYNEQFF
clone_size: -; j_call: TRBJ1-1; d_call: -; cdr3_length: 15; v_call: TRBV5-8; cdr3_nt: TGTGCCAGCAGCTTGGCGGGCAGGGAGGTCACTGAAGCTTTCTTT; cdr3_aa: CASSLAGREVTEAFF
clone_size: -; j_call: TRBJ1-3; d_call: -; cdr3_length: 15; v_call: TRBV7-9; cdr3_nt: TGTGCCAGCAGCTTAGAGTCATCGGCTGGAAACACCATATATTTT; cdr3_aa: CASSLESSAGNTIYF
clone_size: few; j_call: TRBJ1-1; d_call: -; cdr3_length: 14; v_call: TRBV29-1; cdr3_nt: TGCAGCGTCGTGGAACAGGGAGTTCGGACTGAAGCTTTCTTT; cdr3_aa: CSVVEQGVRTEAFF
clone_size: few; j_call: TRBJ1-6; d_call: TRBD1; cdr3_length: 15; v_call: TRBV6-5; cdr3_nt: TGTGCCAGCAGTACCACCGGGACAGGGGAATCACCCCTCCACTTT; cdr3_aa: CASSTTGTGESPLHF
clone_size: -; j_call: TRBJ2-5; d_call: TRBD2; cdr3_length: 15; v_call: TRBV27; cdr3_nt: TGTGCCAGCAGATCCCGCGGGAGTGGAAGAGAGGCCCAGTACTTC; cdr3_aa: CASRSRGSGREAQYF
clone_size: -; j_call: TRBJ2-7; d_call: TRBD1; cdr3_length: 14; v_call: TRBV4-3; cdr3_nt: TGCGCCAGCAGCCAGAGGACAGGCTGGGGTGAGCAGTACTTC; cdr3_aa: CASSQRTGWGEQYF
clone_size: once; j_call: TRBJ2-2; d_call: TRBD2; cdr3_length: 15; v_call: TRBV5-1; cdr3_nt: TGCGCCAGCAGCGTGACTAGCTCGAACACCGGGGAGCTGTTTTTT; cdr3_aa: CASSVTSSNTGELFF
clone_size: -; j_call: TRBJ2-5; d_call: TRBD1; cdr3_length: 15; v_call: TRBV4-1; cdr3_nt: TGCGCCAGCAGCCAAGAGGGGACAGGGGTGGAGACCCAGTACTTC; cdr3_aa: CASSQEGTGVETQYF
clone_size: -; j_call: TRBJ1-1; d_call: TRBD1; cdr3_length: 14; v_call: TRBV18; cdr3_nt: TGTGCCAGCTTTGCCGGGACAGGGAACACTGAAGCTTTCTTT; cdr3_aa: CASFAGTGNTEAFF
clone_size: few; j_call: TRBJ1-4; d_call: -; cdr3_length: 15; v_call: TRBV4-2; cdr3_nt: TGTGCCAGCAGCCACCCGACGGGGTCTAATGAAAAACTGTTTTTT; cdr3_aa: CASSHPTGSNEKLFF
clone_size: -; j_call: TRBJ2-5; d_call: TRBD2; cdr3_length: 17; v_call: TRBV4-3; cdr3_nt: TGCGCCAGCAGCCAAGAGGGCGGGAGGGCCTTAGGAGAGACCCAGTACTTC; cdr3_aa: CASSQEGGRALGETQYF
clone_size: -; j_call: TRBJ2-2; d_call: TRBD2; cdr3_length: 16; v_call: TRBV27; cdr3_nt: TGTGCCAGCCCAATTAGCGGGAGGGCAGACACCGGGGAGCTGTTTTTT; cdr3_aa: CASPISGRADTGELFF
clone_size: -; j_call: TRBJ1-5; d_call: -; cdr3_length: 14; v_call: TRBV3-1/TRBV3-2; cdr3_nt: TGTGCCAGCAGCCCGCAGGGTCGCAATCAGCCCCAGCATTTT; cdr3_aa: CASSPQGRNQPQHF